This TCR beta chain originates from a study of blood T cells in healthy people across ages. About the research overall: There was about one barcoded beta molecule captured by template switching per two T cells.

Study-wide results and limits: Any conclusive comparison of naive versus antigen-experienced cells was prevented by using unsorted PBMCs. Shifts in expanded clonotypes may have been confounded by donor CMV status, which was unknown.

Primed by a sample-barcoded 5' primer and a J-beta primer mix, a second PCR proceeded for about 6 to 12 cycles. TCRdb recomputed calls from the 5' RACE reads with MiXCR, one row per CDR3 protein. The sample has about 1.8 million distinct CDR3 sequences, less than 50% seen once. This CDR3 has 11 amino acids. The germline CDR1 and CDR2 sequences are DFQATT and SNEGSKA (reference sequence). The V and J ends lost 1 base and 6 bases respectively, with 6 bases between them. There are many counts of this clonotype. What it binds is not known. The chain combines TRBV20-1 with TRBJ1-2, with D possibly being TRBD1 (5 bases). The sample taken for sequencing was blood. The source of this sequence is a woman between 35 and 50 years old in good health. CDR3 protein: CSARGGDGYTF. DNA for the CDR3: TGCAGTGCTAGAGGGGGGGATGGCTACACCTTC.